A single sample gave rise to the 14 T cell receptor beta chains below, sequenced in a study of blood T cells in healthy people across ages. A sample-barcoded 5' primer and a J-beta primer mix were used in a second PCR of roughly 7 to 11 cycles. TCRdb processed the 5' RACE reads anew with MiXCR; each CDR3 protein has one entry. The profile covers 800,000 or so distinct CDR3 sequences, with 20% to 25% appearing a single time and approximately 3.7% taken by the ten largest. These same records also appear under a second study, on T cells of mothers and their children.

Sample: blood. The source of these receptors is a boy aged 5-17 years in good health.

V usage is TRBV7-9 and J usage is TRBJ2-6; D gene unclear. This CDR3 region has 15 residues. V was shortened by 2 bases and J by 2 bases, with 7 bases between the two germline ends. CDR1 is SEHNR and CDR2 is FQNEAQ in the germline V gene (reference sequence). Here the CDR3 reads CASSLWATGANVLTF. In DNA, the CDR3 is TGTGCCAGCAGCTTATGGGCTACTGGGGCCAACGTCCTGACTTTC.

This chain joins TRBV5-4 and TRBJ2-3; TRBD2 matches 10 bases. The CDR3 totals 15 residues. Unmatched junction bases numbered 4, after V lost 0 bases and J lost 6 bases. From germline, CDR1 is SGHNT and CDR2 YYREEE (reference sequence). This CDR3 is CASSLALAGVDTQYF. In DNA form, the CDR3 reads TGTGCCAGCAGCTTGGCCCTAGCGGGAGTGGATACGCAGTATTTT.

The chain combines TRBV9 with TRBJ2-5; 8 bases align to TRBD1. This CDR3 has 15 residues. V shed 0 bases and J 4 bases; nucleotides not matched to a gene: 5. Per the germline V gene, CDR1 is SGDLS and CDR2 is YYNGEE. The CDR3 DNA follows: TGTGCCAGCAGCGTAGCTGGAACAGGGGGAGAGACCCAGTACTTC. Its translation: CASSVAGTGGETQYF.

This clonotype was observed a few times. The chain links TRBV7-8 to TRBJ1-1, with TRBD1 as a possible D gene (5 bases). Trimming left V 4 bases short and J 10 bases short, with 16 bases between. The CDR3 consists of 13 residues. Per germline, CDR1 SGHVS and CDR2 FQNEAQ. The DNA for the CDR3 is TGTGCCAGCAGCTCCCTCCGAGTCACAGGAGCTTTCTTT. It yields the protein CASSSLRVTGAFF.

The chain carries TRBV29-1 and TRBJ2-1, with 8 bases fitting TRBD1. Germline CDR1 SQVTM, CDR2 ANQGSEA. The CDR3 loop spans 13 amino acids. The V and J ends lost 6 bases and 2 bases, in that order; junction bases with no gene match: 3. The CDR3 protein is CSVDRVTYNEQFF. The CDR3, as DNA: TGCAGCGTGGACAGGGTAACCTACAATGAGCAGTTCTTC.

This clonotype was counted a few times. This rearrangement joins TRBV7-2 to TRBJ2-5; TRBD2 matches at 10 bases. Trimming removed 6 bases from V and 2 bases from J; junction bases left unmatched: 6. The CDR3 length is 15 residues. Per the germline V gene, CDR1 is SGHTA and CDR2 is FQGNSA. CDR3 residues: CASRRLAGSQETQYF. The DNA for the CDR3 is TGTGCCAGCAGACGACTAGCGGGCTCACAAGAGACCCAGTACTTC.

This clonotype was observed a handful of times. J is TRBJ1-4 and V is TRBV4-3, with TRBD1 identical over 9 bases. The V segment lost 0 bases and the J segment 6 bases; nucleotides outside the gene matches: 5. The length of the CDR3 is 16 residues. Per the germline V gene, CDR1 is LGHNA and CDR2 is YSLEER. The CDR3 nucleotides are TGCGCCAGCAGCCAAGACCCACAGGGGGCTTATGAAAAACTGTTTTTT. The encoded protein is CASSQDPQGAYEKLFF.

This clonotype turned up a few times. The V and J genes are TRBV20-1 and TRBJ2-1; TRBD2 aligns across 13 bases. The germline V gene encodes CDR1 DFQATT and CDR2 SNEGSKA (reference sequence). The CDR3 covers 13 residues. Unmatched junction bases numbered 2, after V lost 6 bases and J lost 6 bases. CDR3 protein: CSAGLAGVNEQFF. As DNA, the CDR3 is TGCAGTGCCGGACTAGCGGGAGTCAATGAGCAGTTCTTC.

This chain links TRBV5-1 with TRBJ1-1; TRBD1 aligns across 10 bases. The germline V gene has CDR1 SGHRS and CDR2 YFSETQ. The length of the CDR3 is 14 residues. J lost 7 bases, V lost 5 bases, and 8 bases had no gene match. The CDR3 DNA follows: TGCGCCAGCAGTCCCGGGACAGGGGCCCATGAAGCTTTCTTT. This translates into CASSPGTGAHEAFF.

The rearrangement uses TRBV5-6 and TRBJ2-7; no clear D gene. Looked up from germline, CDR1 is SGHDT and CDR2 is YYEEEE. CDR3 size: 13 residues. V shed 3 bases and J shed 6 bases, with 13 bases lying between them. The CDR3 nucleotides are TGTGCCAGCAGCTCCTTGTGGTCGGTCGAGCAGTACTTC. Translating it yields CASSSLWSVEQYF.

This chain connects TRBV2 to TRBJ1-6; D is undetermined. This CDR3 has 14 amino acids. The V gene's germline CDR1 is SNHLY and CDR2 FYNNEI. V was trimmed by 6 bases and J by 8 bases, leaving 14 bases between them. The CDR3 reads CASSADGRHSPLHF. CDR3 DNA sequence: TGTGCCAGCAGCGCGGATGGCAGGCATTCACCCCTCCACTTT.

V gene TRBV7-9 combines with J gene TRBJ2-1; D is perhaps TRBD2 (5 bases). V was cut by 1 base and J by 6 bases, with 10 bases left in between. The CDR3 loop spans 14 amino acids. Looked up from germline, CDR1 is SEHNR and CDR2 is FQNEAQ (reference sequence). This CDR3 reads CASSLGTVRNEQFF. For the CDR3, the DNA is TGTGCCAGCAGCTTAGGGACTGTCCGCAATGAGCAGTTCTTC.

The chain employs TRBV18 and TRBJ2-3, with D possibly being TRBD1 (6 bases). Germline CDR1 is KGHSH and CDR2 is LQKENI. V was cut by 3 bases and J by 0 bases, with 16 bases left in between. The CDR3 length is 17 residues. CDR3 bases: TGTGCCAGCTCACCGACCGGGACACAACTAAGCACAGATACGCAGTATTTT. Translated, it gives CASSPTGTQLSTDTQYF.

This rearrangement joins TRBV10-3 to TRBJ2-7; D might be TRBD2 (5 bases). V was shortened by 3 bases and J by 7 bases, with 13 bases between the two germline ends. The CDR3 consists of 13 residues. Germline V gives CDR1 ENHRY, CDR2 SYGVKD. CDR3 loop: CAISDPDFWEQYF. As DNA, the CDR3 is TGTGCCATCAGTGATCCGGACTTTTGGGAGCAGTACTTC.